This entry is about one T cell receptor beta chain. The length of the CDR3 is 15 residues. Trimming cost V 1 base and J 0 bases; bases outside gene matches: 0. Germline V lookup: CDR1 LGHDT, CDR2 YNNKEL (reference sequence). The record originates from a study of blood T cell repertoires in COVID-19. Some clones are missing from TCRdb's copy, which holds only in-frame ones; the method was immunoSEQ multiplex PCR. The sample has some 90,000 clones; around nine tenths are singletons. This sequence joins TRBV3-1 (or the pseudogene TRBV3-2) and TRBJ2-1, with 7 bases aligning to TRBD2. The source material was peripheral blood. The TCR comes from a woman of 80 years or more with acute or convalescent COVID-19. CDR3 coding DNA: TGTGCCAGCAGCCAAGGGACTAGCTCCTACAATGAGCAGTTCTTC. As protein: CASSQGTSSYNEQFF.